This TCR beta chain is drawn from a study of regulatory T cells in long-lasting Graves disease. Overall study context: Those Graves' patients who were newly diagnosed had been on antithyroid drugs under 3 months.

With iRepertoire HTBI primers and Arm-PCR of CDR3 regions, TCR beta libraries were built. TCRdb independently ran MiXCR on the multiplex PCR reads; one entry per CDR3 protein. The sample consists of around 450,000 distinct CDR3 sequences, 15% to 20% of them appearing once. Trimming shortened V by 2 bases and J by 0 bases, and 6 bases separated the two germline ends. The germline V gene encodes CDR1 ENHRY and CDR2 SYGVKD. This CDR3 is 14 amino acids long. Sample time point: newly diagnosed GD, antithyroid drugs for less than 3 months. The TCR library used RNA extracted from PBMCs. Roughly 9 milliliters of peripheral blood were drawn into EDTA tubes. As for this clonotype: The antigen is undetermined.

General study findings and limits: TRBV28, TRBJ1-2 and TRBJ2-5 were favored in persistent disease. Relative to newly diagnosed Graves' patients, persistent ones had lower TCR diversity.

The same data also went into a second study, on T cells in Graves' hyperthyroidism and ophthalmopathy.

The receptor was isolated from a man aged 35 to 55 with Graves disease. This chain uses TRBV10-3 with TRBJ2-3; D is ambiguous. This specimen consisted of peripheral blood mononuclear cells (PBMCs), obtained at new diagnosis, from a patient treated with antithyroid drugs. The CDR3 coding sequence is TGTGCCATCAGTGAGATAGGGAGCACAGATACGCAGTATTTT. Its translation: CAISEIGSTDTQYF.